Presented here are 9 T cell receptor beta chains from one specimen sequenced in a study of metastatic and nonmetastatic thyroid tumors. Via MiXCR, TCRdb re-called the PCR reads. The repertoire holds 15,000 to 20,000 clones, about 27% seen once, with about 16% in the top ten. Ahead of thyroid surgery, no patient had received treatment of any kind. Source material: tumor tissue. The receptor source for this set is a female donor with papillary thyroid cancer or a benign thyroid nodule (not recorded which). Some clones in this sample may be carry-over from other donors' samples.

V and J are TRBV11-2 and TRBJ2-1; 7 bases fit TRBD2. The CDR3 loop spans 16 amino acids. V dropped 3 bases and J dropped 0; count of bases not matched to a gene: 5. Per germline, CDR1 SGHAT and CDR2 FQNNGV. CDR3 residues: CASSFQRDLSYNEQFF. CDR3 bases: TGTGCCAGCAGCTTCCAGCGGGACCTCTCCTACAATGAGCAGTTCTTC.

The V gene is TRBV20-1, the J gene TRBJ1-1; no clear D gene. The CDR3 is made up of 11 amino acids. In germline, CDR1 is DFQATT, CDR2 SNEGSKA (reference sequence). Trimming took 2 bases from V and 2 from J, leaving 3 bases between them. CDR3 protein: CSARQNTEAFF. Written as DNA, the CDR3 is TGCAGTGCTAGACAAAACACTGAAGCTTTCTTT.

This clone was observed a few times. This chain joins TRBV10-1 and TRBJ2-1; D gene unclear. In germline, CDR1 is WNHNN, CDR2 SYGVQD (reference sequence). There are 15 residues in the CDR3. Trimming removed 0 bases at V and 9 bases at J, with 15 bases between. As DNA, the CDR3 is TGCGCCAGCAGTGAGTCCAGGCTGCTAAGCAGTGAGCAGTTCTTC. Translated: CASSESRLLSSEQFF.

By sample share, this clone is medium-sized. The genes are TRBV19 and TRBJ2-7; 8 positions agree with TRBD1. The V and J ends lost 6 bases and 5 bases, in that order; junction bases with no gene match: 6. The CDR3 loop spans 13 amino acids. The germline CDR1 and CDR2 sequences are LNHDA and SQIVND (reference sequence). The CDR3 nucleotides are TGTGCCAGTAGCGGACAGGGCGTCCACGAGCAGTACTTC. Encoded protein: CASSGQGVHEQYF.

V usage is TRBV6-1 and J usage is TRBJ1-1, with 10 positions matching TRBD1. Germline assignment: CDR1 MNHNS and CDR2 SASEGT. The CDR3 extends over 14 amino acids. The trim removed 3 bases at V and 4 bases at J, leaving 2 bases unmatched. CDR3 sequence (DNA): TGTGCCAGCAGTGAGACAGGGGGCGGCACTGAAGCTTTCTTT. This sequence encodes CASSETGGGTEAFF.

This clone occurred many times. This may be a read error: a much more frequent sequence differs by one nucleotide. The sample contains more than one DNA sequence encoding this CDR3. This chain uses TRBV5-1 with TRBJ2-2, with D unresolved. This CDR3 has 12 residues. Germline V CDR1 and CDR2: SGHRS, YFSETQ. Here the CDR3 reads CASILGVGELFF. CDR3 sequence (DNA): TGCGCCAGCATCTTGGGTGTGGGGGAGCTGTTTTTT.

V and J are TRBV20-1 and TRBJ2-7; D tentatively fits TRBD1 or TRBD2 (6 bases each). The V end was cut by 4 bases, the J end by 9 bases, with 19 bases between. This CDR3 spans 13 amino acids. Germline V gives CDR1 DFQATT, CDR2 SNEGSKA (reference sequence). As DNA, the CDR3 is TGCAGTGCTAATCCGGGGGCGCAGGACGGGCAGTACTTC. Its translation is CSANPGAQDGQYF.

The chain employs TRBV28 and TRBJ1-2, with D maybe TRBD1 (5 bases). This CDR3 spans 15 amino acids. Germline lookup yields CDR1 MDHEN and CDR2 SYDVKM. V gave up 10 bases and J gave up 0 bases, with 18 bases separating them. This CDR3 reads CATRGTGGANYGYTF. CDR3 bases: TGTGCCACCCGGGGAACAGGAGGGGCTAACTATGGCTACACCTTC.

This clone has more than one count but fewer than ten. The chain recombines TRBV11-3 with TRBJ2-7; TRBD1 matches 10 bases. Germline V gives CDR1 SGHNT, CDR2 YENEEA. This CDR3 has 13 residues. V trimming: 3 bases; J trimming: 5 bases; junction bases outside the gene matches: 1. The CDR3 sequence is CASSFGQGDEQYF. For the CDR3, the DNA is TGTGCCAGCAGCTTCGGACAGGGGGACGAGCAGTACTTC.